Below, 3 T cell receptor beta chains from the same sample are listed, as sequenced in a study of identical twins. TCRdb re-analysed the 5' RACE reads in MiXCR, keeping a single row per CDR3 protein. Among 400,000 to 500,000 distinct CDR3 sequences listed, around 18% were seen once. Specimen: naive T cells sorted from blood. The origin of the receptors is a man aged 45-65 years in good health.

The chain carries TRBV9 and TRBJ2-2; D may be TRBD1 (6 bases). V lost 7 bases, J lost 1 base, and 17 bases lay in between. The CDR3 totals 16 residues. Germline-derived CDR1 and CDR2 are SGDLS and YYNGEE. The CDR3 nucleotides are TGTGCCAGCGGGGCCTCCGGGACAAAGAACACCGGGGAGCTGTTTTTT. Protein: CASGASGTKNTGELFF.

In its sample, this clonotype was seen a few times. The chain carries TRBV5-5 and TRBJ2-4; TRBD2 matches at 8 bases. J was trimmed by 8 bases and V by 3 bases; bases with no gene match: 10. The CDR3 contains 15 residues. Germline loops: CDR1 SGHKS, CDR2 YYEKEE (reference sequence). The CDR3 coding sequence is TGTGCCAGCAGCTGGAGACTAGCGAGTAGAGACATTCAGTACTTC. Amino acid sequence: CASSWRLASRDIQYF.

This clonotype was detected a few times. V is TRBV6-2 or TRBV6-3 and J is TRBJ2-7; D unresolved. Trimming took off 7 bases at V and 0 bases at J, with 19 bases between the two ends. Germline CDR1 is MNHEY and CDR2 is SVGEGT. This CDR3 is built from 16 residues. CDR3 sequence (DNA): TGTGCCAGCACCTACGAATGGGAACGCGGCTCCTACGAGCAGTACTTC. Amino acids: CASTYEWERGSYEQYF.